The 27 T cell receptor beta chains reported below all come from one sample, sequenced in a study of control samples from healthy donors and cancer patients. The table came from immunoSEQ multiplex PCR; TCRdb's copy has only in-frame clones and leaves some out. The sample lists about 220,000 clones, around 94% occurring once. The source material was blood. The source of these receptors is a man in his forties or fifties in good health.

V usage is TRBV18 and J usage is TRBJ2-3; D is unclear. With 4 bases removed from V and 6 bases from J, the gap between germline ends came to 8 bases. Germline V gives CDR1 KGHSH, CDR2 LQKENI. CDR3 length: 12 amino acids. CDR3 coding DNA: TGTGCCAGCTCACGTATCCCGGATACGCAGTATTTT. Its translation: CASSRIPDTQYF.

The rearrangement uses TRBV20-1 and TRBJ1-1; no firm D call. V was cut by 3 bases and J by 4 bases, with 9 bases left in between. The CDR3 runs 12 residues. Germline loops: CDR1 DFQATT, CDR2 SNEGSKA (reference sequence). The CDR3 DNA is TGCAGTGCTAGTCCCAGAACCACTGAAGCTTTCTTT. Translated, it gives CSASPRTTEAFF.

This clone was seen just once. The gene calls are TRBV6-6 and TRBJ2-4, with 10 bases aligning to TRBD1. Per the germline V gene, CDR1 is MNHNY and CDR2 is SVGAGI (reference sequence). The CDR3 is 16 residues long. V lost 10 bases to trimming and J lost 2 bases; unmatched junction nucleotides: 11. As DNA, the CDR3 is TGTGCCACCATGCCGGGACAGGGGTTGTCCAAAAACATTCAGTACTTC. Translated, it gives CATMPGQGLSKNIQYF.

This rearrangement joins TRBV4-2 to TRBJ2-7, with D possibly being TRBD1 (5 bases). V was trimmed by 4 bases and J by 2 bases, leaving 12 bases between them. CDR3 length: 14 residues. CDR1 and CDR2 from the germline V gene are LGHNA and YNFKEQ. CDR3: CASSPAGRPYEQYF. The CDR3 bases are TGTGCCAGCAGCCCCGCAGGGCGCCCCTACGAGCAGTACTTC.

This rearrangement joins TRBV4-1 to TRBJ1-5, with D unresolved. There are 16 residues in the CDR3. V dropped 0 bases and J dropped 0 bases, with 9 bases sitting between them. CDR1 is MGHRA and CDR2 is YSYEKL in the germline V gene. The CDR3 region is CASSQDRDYSNQPQHF. Written as DNA, the CDR3 is TGCGCCAGCAGCCAAGATAGGGATTATAGCAATCAGCCCCAGCATTTT.

This rearrangement joins TRBV4-3 to TRBJ1-1; no clear D. V lost 4 bases to trimming and J lost 2 bases, with 14 bases between them. The CDR3 covers 15 residues. CDR1 and CDR2 (germline): LGHNA, YSLEER. The CDR3 here is CASSPRTAGNTEAFF. CDR3 nucleotides: TGCGCCAGCAGCCCGAGGACCGCAGGAAACACTGAAGCTTTCTTT.

V gene TRBV28 combines with J gene TRBJ2-5; 10 nucleotides match TRBD2. Germline CDR1 reads MDHEN; CDR2 reads SYDVKM. The CDR3 spans 14 residues. The V segment lost 4 bases and the J segment 7 bases; nucleotides outside the gene matches: 6. The CDR3: CASSSSGGSVTQYF. CDR3 DNA sequence: TGTGCCAGCAGTTCTAGCGGGGGTTCAGTGACCCAGTACTTC.

The gene calls are TRBV19 and TRBJ2-7, with no clear D. Trimming stripped 4 bases from V and 5 bases from J, with 18 bases between. Germline assignment: CDR1 LNHDA and CDR2 SQIVND (reference sequence). CDR3 length: 15 residues. Here the CDR3 reads CASSTSLHGGNEQYF. CDR3 nucleotides: TGTGCCAGTAGTACCTCCCTGCATGGTGGCAACGAGCAGTACTTC.

This chain connects TRBV5-6 to TRBJ2-7, with 7 bases aligning to TRBD1. The CDR3 runs 16 residues. J was trimmed by 2 bases and V by 4 bases; bases with no gene match: 12. The germline V gene has CDR1 SGHDT and CDR2 YYEEEE. CDR3 DNA: TGTGCCAGCAGCAAACCGGGACAGACATCTCCCTACGAGCAGTACGTC. The encoded protein is CASSKPGQTSPYEQYV.

This chain links TRBV10-3 with TRBJ2-7, with TRBD2 identical over 9 bases. V shed 0 bases, J shed 4 bases, and the junction held 1 base outside the gene matches. CDR1 and CDR2 from the germline V gene are ENHRY and SYGVKD. This CDR3 has 14 residues. CDR3 amino acids: CAISESSGGYEQYF. Written as DNA, the CDR3 is TGTGCCATCAGTGAGTCTAGCGGGGGTTACGAGCAGTACTTC.

Worth noting for this clone: Other DNA sequences of this sample code for an identical CDR3. The V gene is TRBV6-6, the J gene TRBJ1-1; perhaps TRBD1 as D (5 bases). Germline CDR1 is MNHNY and CDR2 is SVGAGI (reference sequence). Deletions cut 0 bases from V and 2 bases from J, with 7 bases between. This CDR3 contains 14 residues. Here the CDR3 reads CASSYSGGNTEAFF. CDR3 in DNA: TGTGCCAGCAGTTACTCGGGGGGAAACACTGAAGCTTTCTTT.

The chain couples TRBV9 to TRBJ2-3; D call uncertain. The V and J ends lost 1 base and 1 base respectively, with 16 bases between them. Germline V gene data show CDR1 as SGDLS and CDR2 as YYNGEE. The CDR3 totals 17 residues. In nucleotides, the CDR3 is TGTGCCAGCAGCGTATCCCCGCTAGGGTCGGGCACAGATACGCAGTATTTT. Encoded protein: CASSVSPLGSGTDTQYF.

The J gene is TRBJ2-1, the V gene TRBV11-3; TRBD1 is a possible D gene (6 bases). V was clipped by 5 bases and J by 10 bases, with 9 bases between them. Per the germline V gene, CDR1 is SGHNT and CDR2 is YENEEA. This CDR3 is built from 11 residues. CDR3 residues: CASSQGREQFF. The CDR3 nucleotides are TGTGCCAGCAGCCAGGGGCGCGAGCAGTTCTTC.

The CDR3 is CASSLTGTENTGELFF. CDR3 sequence (DNA): TGCGCCAGCAGTCTAACCGGGACAGAGAACACCGGGGAGCTGTTTTTT. The V gene is TRBV5-1, the J gene TRBJ2-2, with 7 nucleotides matching TRBD1. Germline loops: CDR1 SGHRS, CDR2 YFSETQ. V trimming: 5 bases; J trimming: 1 base; junction bases outside the gene matches: 8. The CDR3 sequence is 16 residues long.

This clone was recorded a few times. The V call is TRBV6-5, the J call TRBJ1-1; possible D gene TRBD1, 6 bases. This CDR3 has 16 residues. The V and J ends lost 0 bases and 1 base respectively, with 12 bases between them. Germline V gene lookup returns CDR1 MNHEY and CDR2 SVGAGI. CDR3 in DNA: TGTGCCAGCAGTTACTCTCTTGGGACACAGAACACTGAAGCTTTCTTT. Translating it yields CASSYSLGTQNTEAFF.

This chain uses TRBV7-2 with TRBJ2-5; a possible D gene is TRBD1 (5 bases). This CDR3 is 16 amino acids long. The V end was cut by 5 bases, the J end by 4 bases, with 20 bases between. Looked up from germline, CDR1 is SGHTA and CDR2 is FQGNSA. The CDR3 region has the DNA TGTGCCAGCAGCCCCGGCCGCCCGAGAAGGGGAGAGACCCAGTACTTC. It codes for CASSPGRPRRGETQYF.

The chain carries TRBV2 and TRBJ1-5; perhaps TRBD1 as D (6 bases). The CDR3 has 16 residues. Trimming shortened V by 6 bases and J by 2 bases, and 17 bases separated the two germline ends. Per the germline V gene, CDR1 is SNHLY and CDR2 is FYNNEI. This chain's CDR3 is CASRPGQPWGNQPQHF. Written as DNA, the CDR3 is TGTGCCAGCAGACCAGGACAGCCTTGGGGCAATCAGCCCCAGCATTTT.

V is TRBV5-1 and J is TRBJ2-1; 10 positions match TRBD2. The V and J ends lost 0 bases and 1 base, in that order; junction bases with no gene match: 13. Germline values: CDR1 SGHRS, CDR2 YFSETQ. The CDR3 runs to 20 residues. This chain's CDR3 is CASSLVPSGGFRDSYNEQFF. In nucleotides, the CDR3 is TGCGCCAGCAGCTTGGTGCCTAGCGGGGGCTTCCGCGATTCCTACAATGAGCAGTTCTTC.

V gene TRBV9 combines with J gene TRBJ2-7, with D possibly matching TRBD1 (6 bases). Germline V CDR1 and CDR2: SGDLS, YYNGEE. The V end was cut by 3 bases, the J end by 2 bases, with 15 bases between. The CDR3 has 15 amino acids. This CDR3 reads CASSGAQGQPYEQYF. As DNA, the CDR3 is TGTGCCAGCAGCGGAGCTCAAGGACAGCCCTACGAGCAGTACTTC.

This chain uses TRBV19 with TRBJ1-1; possibly TRBD1 for D (5 bases). Trimming took 5 bases from V and 5 from J, leaving 12 bases between them. Germline-derived CDR1 and CDR2 are LNHDA and SQIVND (reference sequence). The CDR3 is 13 residues long. The CDR3 DNA sequence: TGTGCCAGTAGTTTCGGGGGGTGGACTGAAGCTTTCTTT. It is translated as CASSFGGWTEAFF.

The gene calls are TRBV6-5 and TRBJ2-1; no clear D gene. The V gene's germline CDR1 is MNHEY and CDR2 SVGAGI. There are 15 residues in the CDR3. V lost 7 bases to trimming and J lost 5 bases, with 18 bases between them. CDR3 sequence: CASTVDISSNNEQFF. For the CDR3, the DNA is TGTGCCAGCACCGTCGACATTTCCTCTAACAATGAGCAGTTCTTC.

V is TRBV4-2 and J is TRBJ2-2; the match to TRBD1 covers 8 bases. This CDR3 is 16 amino acids long. CDR1 and CDR2 from the germline V gene are LGHNA and YNFKEQ. The ends lost 4 bases at V and 2 bases at J; junction bases unmatched: 6. The CDR3 nucleotides are TGTGCCAGCAGCCCCGGGACAGGCAAAAACACCGGGGAGCTGTTTTTT. This gives the protein CASSPGTGKNTGELFF.

V gene TRBV3-1 (or the pseudogene TRBV3-2) combines with J gene TRBJ2-5, with D perhaps assigned TRBD1 or TRBD2 (5 bases each). V was trimmed by 0 bases and J by 5 bases, leaving 19 bases between them. Germline V gene data show CDR1 as LGHDT and CDR2 as YNNKEL (reference sequence). The CDR3 runs 17 residues. This CDR3 reads CASSQEGPASGSETQYF. The CDR3 nucleotides read TGTGCCAGCAGCCAAGAGGGACCGGCATCGGGCTCGGAGACCCAGTACTTC.

The V call is TRBV3-1 (or the pseudogene TRBV3-2), the J call TRBJ2-3; the match to TRBD1 covers 11 bases. J lost 5 bases, V lost 1 base, and 8 bases had no gene match. This CDR3 is built from 17 residues. Germline CDR1 LGHDT, CDR2 YNNKEL (reference sequence). In DNA, the CDR3 is TGTGCCAGCAGCCAAGGAAAGGGACAGGGGGGAAGAGATACGCAGTATTTT. Its protein is CASSQGKGQGGRDTQYF.

The V and J genes are TRBV5-4 and TRBJ2-2; D possibly corresponds to TRBD2 (7 bases). This CDR3 is built from 19 residues. V lost 4 bases and J 5 bases, leaving 27 bases between the germline ends. Germline assignment: CDR1 SGHNT and CDR2 YYREEE (reference sequence). The CDR3 coding sequence is TGTGCCAGCAGCGCGACTAAACGGGGGGCGAGCTTAGGGACCGGGGAGCTGTTTTTT. Translating it yields CASSATKRGASLGTGELFF.

The gene calls are TRBV5-4 and TRBJ2-5, with D uncertain. The CDR3 sequence is 13 residues long. Trimming took 1 base from V and 2 from J, leaving 6 bases between them. CDR1 is SGHNT and CDR2 is YYREEE in the germline V gene (reference sequence). The CDR3 region is CASSLTWQETQYF. The CDR3 bases are TGTGCCAGCAGCTTGACGTGGCAAGAGACCCAGTACTTC.

The V gene is TRBV5-1, the J gene TRBJ2-7, with D maybe TRBD1 (5 bases). This CDR3 has 13 amino acids. The germline gives CDR1 SGHRS, CDR2 YFSETQ. The V end lost 3 bases, the J end lost 6 bases, and 13 bases lay between the germline ends. CDR3 sequence (DNA): TGCGCCAGCAGCTCCAGGGTTCTCGGCGAGCAGTACTTC. Its protein is CASSSRVLGEQYF. The full variable domain, with the rest looked up from reference TRBV5-1 and TRBJ2-7, is KAGVTQTPRYLIKTRGQQVTLSCSPISGHRSVSWYQQTPGQGLQFLFEYFSETQRNKGNFPGRFSGRQFSNSRSEMNVSTLELGDSALYLCASSSRVLGEQYFGPGTRLTVT.